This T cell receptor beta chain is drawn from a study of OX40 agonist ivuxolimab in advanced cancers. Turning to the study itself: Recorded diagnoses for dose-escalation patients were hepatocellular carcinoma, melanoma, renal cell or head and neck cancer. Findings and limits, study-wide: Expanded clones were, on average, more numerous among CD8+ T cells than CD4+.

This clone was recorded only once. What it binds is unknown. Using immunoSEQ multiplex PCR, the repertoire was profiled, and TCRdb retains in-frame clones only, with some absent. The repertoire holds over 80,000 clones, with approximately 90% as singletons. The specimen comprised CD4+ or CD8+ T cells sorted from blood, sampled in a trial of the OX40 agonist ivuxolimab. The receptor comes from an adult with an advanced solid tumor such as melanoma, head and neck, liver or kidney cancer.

The CDR3 region is CASSSPVSTGELFF. The CDR3 bases are TGTGCCAGCAGCTCCCCAGTCAGCACCGGGGAGCTGTTTTTT. The chain joins TRBV7-2 to TRBJ2-2; D is unclear. V lost 4 bases and J 4 bases, leaving 10 bases between the germline ends. The CDR3 runs 14 residues. Germline V gene data show CDR1 as SGHTA and CDR2 as FQGNSA.